The sequence of this T cell receptor (beta chain) was determined in a study of response to subunit inactivated influenza vaccine. Study observations and caveats: Authors suggested each seasonal influenza vaccination recruits few new T cells.

The V end lost 0 bases, the J end lost 9 bases, and 15 bases lay between the germline ends. From germline, CDR1 is SGHRS and CDR2 YFSETQ. CDR3 length: 14 amino acids. MiXCR, run by TCRdb on the RT-PCR reads, gives a single entry per CDR3 protein. Of around 490,000 distinct CDR3 sequences in the sample, 6% to 9% were seen once. This clonotype was found a few times. Its antigen is not identified. Sequenced material: PBMCs from blood, taken 23 to 25 months after vaccination. The genes are TRBV5-1 and TRBJ2-5, with TRBD2 as a possible D gene (5 bases). The origin of this receptor is a man aged 50 to 69 who received an inactivated influenza vaccine. The CDR3 sequence is CASSLGSGGSAQYF. The CDR3 DNA follows: TGCGCCAGCAGCTTGGGGTCCGGAGGATCTGCCCAGTACTTC.